This T cell receptor (beta chain) appears in the sequencing data of a study of blood T cells in healthy people across ages. At the level of the study: Template switching captured about one barcoded beta molecule per two T cells.

Findings and caveats of the study: Long-lived and aged donors differed, with more naive CD4+ cells and higher diversity in the long-lived.

The authors extracted at least 5.5 micrograms of total RNA per sample. It was with a sample-barcoded 5' primer and a J-beta primer mix that a second PCR of roughly 7 to 11 cycles was run. MiXCR was run by TCRdb on the 5' RACE reads, yielding one entry per CDR3 protein. The sample shows about 780,000 distinct CDR3 sequences, about 46% of them seen only once. In the case of this clonotype: Antigen specificity is unknown.

Germline CDR1 KGHDR, CDR2 SFDVKD. This CDR3 has 15 residues. The source of this sequence is a man at least 80 years old in good health. The sample comprised blood. The J gene is TRBJ2-7, the V gene TRBV24-1, with unresolved D. Matching the DNA end better, TRBJ2-5 makes the J call doubtful. The CDR3 sequence is CATSHAGGQQETQYF. For the CDR3, the DNA is TGTGCCACCTCTCACGCAGGTGGGCAACAAGAGACCCAGTACTTC.